The sample holds many counts of the clone carrying this T cell receptor (beta chain). The sample comes from a study of human T cells and chemical hapten exposure. In the study overall: In the roughly 25-week study, patients were dosed weekly with diphenylcyclopropenone on the scalp throughout.

There are 15 residues in the CDR3. Trimming removed 4 bases at V and 0 bases at J, with 10 bases between. Noted time point: pre-sensitization, week 0. Described treatment: therapeutic diphenylcyclopropenone sensitization with weekly scalp DPC. TCRdb used MiXCR to reprocess the RACE reads, holding one entry per CDR3 protein. The sample consists of about 120,000 distinct CDR3 sequences, roughly 14% of them appearing once. Sample: whole blood, taken in connection with sensitization to the hapten diphenylcyclopropenone (DPC). This receptor was obtained from a young woman with alopecia areata. Some clones in this sample may be carry-over from other donors' samples. The chain is built from TRBV12-3 or TRBV12-4 and TRBJ1-3; D is perhaps TRBD1 (5 bases). CDR3 in DNA: TGTGCCAGCAGTTGGGGACGGAGCTCTGGAAACACCATATATTTT. Its translation is CASSWGRSSGNTIYF.